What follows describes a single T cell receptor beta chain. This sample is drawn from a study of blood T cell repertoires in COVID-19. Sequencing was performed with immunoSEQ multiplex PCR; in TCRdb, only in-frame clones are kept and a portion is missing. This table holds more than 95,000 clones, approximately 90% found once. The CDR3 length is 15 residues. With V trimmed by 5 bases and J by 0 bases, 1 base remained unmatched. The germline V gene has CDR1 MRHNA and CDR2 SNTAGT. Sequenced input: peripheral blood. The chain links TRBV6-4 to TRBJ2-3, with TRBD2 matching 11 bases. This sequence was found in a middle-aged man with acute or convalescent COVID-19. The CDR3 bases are TGTGCCAGCAGTAGGACTAGCGGGAGCACAGATACGCAGTATTTT. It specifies CASSRTSGSTDTQYF.